The 2 T cell receptor beta chains below come from one sample, sequenced in a study of CD8+ T cells in alopecia areata. Reverse transcription of extracted RNA yielded cDNA, which provided the sequencing template. Data came from immunoSEQ multiplex PCR; TCRdb stores just in-frame clones and leaves some out. This sample includes around 100,000 clones with no singletons; its ten biggest clones take up about 19%. Input material: lesional skin. These TCRs come from a C3H/HeJ mouse with alopecia areata. The MHC haplotype recorded for the strain is H2-k.

This clone was counted a few times. The genes are named according to mouse. The DNA ends 4 residues before the CDR3 does, and the rest of the CDR3 is filled in from the germline J gene. The chain is built from TRBV19 and TRBJ1-1; D uncertain. Germline V gives CDR1 FNHDT, CDR2 SITEND (reference sequence). The CDR3 extends over 11 amino acids. CDR3: CASAASQEVFF. The sequenced CDR3 bases are TGTGCCAGCGCCGCCAGTCAA.

This clone was seen a handful of times. Gene names and germline match the mouse. The read ends 4 residues before the CDR3 terminus; that terminus is restored from the germline J gene. In the same sample, other DNA sequences code for this CDR3. The chain couples TRBV13-3 to TRBJ2-4, with TRBD1 identical over 10 bases. Germline V gene lookup returns CDR1 NNHDY and CDR2 SYVADS. The CDR3 extends over 14 amino acids. Incomplete CDR3 DNA: TGTGCCAGCAGTGATGCGACAGGGGGCAAC. It translates to CASSDATGGN. The complete CDR3 sequence is CASSDATGGNTLYF. The whole variable domain, remainder taken from reference TRBV13-3 and TRBJ2-4, is EAAVTQSPRSKVAVTGGKVTLSCHQTNNHDYMYWYRQDTGHGLRLIHYSYVADSTEKGDIPDGYKASRPSQENFSLILELASLSQTAVYFCASSDATGGNTLYFGAGTRLSVL.